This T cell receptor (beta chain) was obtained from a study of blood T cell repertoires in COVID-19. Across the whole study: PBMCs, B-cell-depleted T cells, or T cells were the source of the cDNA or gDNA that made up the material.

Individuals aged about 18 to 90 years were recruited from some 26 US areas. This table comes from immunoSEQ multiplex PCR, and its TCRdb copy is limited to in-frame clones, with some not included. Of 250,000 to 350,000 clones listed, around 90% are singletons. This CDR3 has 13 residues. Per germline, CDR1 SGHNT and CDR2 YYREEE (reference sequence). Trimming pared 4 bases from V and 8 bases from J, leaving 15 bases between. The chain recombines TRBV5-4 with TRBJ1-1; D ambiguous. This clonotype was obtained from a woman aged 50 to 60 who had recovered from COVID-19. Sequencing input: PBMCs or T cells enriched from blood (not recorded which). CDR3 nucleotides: TGTGCCAGCAGCCCCCGTAACGGGTACGAAGCTTTCTTT. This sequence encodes CASSPRNGYEAFF.